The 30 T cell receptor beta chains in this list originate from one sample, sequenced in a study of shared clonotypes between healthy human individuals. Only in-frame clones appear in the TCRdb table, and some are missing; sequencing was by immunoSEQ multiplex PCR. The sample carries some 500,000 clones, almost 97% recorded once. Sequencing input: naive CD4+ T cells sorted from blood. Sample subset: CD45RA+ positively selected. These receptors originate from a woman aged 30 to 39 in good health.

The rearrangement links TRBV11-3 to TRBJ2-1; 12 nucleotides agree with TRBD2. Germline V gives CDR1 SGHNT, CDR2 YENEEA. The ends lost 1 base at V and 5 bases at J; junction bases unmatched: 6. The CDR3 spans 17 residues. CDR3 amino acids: CASSLALAGGGDNEQFF. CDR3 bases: TGTGCCAGCAGCTTAGCACTAGCGGGAGGAGGAGACAATGAGCAGTTCTTC.

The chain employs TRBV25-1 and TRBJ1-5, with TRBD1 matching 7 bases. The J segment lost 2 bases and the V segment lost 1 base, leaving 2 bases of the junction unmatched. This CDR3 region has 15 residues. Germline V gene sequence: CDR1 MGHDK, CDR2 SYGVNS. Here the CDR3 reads CASSESGQGNQPQHF. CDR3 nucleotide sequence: TGTGCCAGCAGTGAATCCGGACAGGGCAATCAGCCCCAGCATTTT.

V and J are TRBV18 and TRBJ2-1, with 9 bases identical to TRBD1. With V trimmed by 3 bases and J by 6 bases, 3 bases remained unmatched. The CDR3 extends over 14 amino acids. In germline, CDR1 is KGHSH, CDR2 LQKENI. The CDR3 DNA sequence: TGTGCCAGCTCACCGCCGGACAGGGGCAATGAGCAGTTCTTC. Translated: CASSPPDRGNEQFF.

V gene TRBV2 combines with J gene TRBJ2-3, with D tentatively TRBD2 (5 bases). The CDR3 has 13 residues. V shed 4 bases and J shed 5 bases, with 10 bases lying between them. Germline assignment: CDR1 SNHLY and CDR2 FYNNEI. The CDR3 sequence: CASSVSAIDTQYF. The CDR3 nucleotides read TGTGCCAGCAGTGTTAGCGCTATAGATACGCAGTATTTT.

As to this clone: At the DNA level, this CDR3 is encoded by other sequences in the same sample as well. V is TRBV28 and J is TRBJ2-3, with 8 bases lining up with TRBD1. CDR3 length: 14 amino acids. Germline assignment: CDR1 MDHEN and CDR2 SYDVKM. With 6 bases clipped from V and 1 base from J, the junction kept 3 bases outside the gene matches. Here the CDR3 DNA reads TGTGCCAGCAGCAACAGGGGGGGCACAGATACGCAGTATTTT. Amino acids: CASSNRGGTDTQYF.

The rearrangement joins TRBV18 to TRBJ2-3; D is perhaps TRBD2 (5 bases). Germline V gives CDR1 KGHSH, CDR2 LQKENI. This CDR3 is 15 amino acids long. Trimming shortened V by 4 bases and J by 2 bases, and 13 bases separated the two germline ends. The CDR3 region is CASSLAQRATDTQYF. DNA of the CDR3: TGTGCCAGCTCACTAGCCCAGAGGGCCACAGATACGCAGTATTTT.

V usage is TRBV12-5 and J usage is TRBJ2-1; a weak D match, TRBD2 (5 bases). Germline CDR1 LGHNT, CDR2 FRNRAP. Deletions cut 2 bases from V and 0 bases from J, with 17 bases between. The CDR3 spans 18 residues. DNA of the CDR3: TGTGCTAGTGGTTTGCCTATAGGAGGCGGAAGCTCCTACAATGAGCAGTTCTTC. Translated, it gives CASGLPIGGGSSYNEQFF.

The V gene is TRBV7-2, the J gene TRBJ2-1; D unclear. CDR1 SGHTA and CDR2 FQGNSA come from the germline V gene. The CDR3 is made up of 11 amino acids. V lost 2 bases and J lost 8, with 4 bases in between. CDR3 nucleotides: TGTGCCAGCAGCTTATTCGATGAGCAGTTCTTC. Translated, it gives CASSLFDEQFF.

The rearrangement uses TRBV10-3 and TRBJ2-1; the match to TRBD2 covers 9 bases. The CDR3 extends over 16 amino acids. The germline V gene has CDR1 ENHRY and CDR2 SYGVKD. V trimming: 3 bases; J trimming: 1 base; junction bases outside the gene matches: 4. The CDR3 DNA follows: TGTGCCATCAGTGATGGCGGGAGGGCTTCCTACAATGAGCAGTTCTTC. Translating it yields CAISDGGRASYNEQFF.

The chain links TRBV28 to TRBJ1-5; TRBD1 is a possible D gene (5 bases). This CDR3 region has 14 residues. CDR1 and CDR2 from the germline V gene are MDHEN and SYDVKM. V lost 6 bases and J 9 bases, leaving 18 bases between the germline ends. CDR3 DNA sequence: TGTGCCAGCAGCCCCTCAAGAGGGGACTGGCCCCAGCATTTT. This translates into CASSPSRGDWPQHF.

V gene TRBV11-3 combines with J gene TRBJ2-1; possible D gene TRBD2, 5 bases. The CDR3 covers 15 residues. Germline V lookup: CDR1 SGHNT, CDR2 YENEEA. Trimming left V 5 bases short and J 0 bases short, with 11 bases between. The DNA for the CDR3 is TGTGCCAGCAGCCCCGGACTCAGCTCCTACAATGAGCAGTTCTTC. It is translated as CASSPGLSSYNEQFF.

CDR3 nucleotide sequence: TGTGCCAGCAGCAAACGTGGGACAAATAGCAATCAGCCCCAGCATTTT. Translation: CASSKRGTNSNQPQHF. The rearrangement links TRBV21-1 to TRBJ1-5; TRBD1 reflects the table's D call only, with no check against the DNA. TRBV21-1 has pseudogene status. The CDR3 spans 16 residues.

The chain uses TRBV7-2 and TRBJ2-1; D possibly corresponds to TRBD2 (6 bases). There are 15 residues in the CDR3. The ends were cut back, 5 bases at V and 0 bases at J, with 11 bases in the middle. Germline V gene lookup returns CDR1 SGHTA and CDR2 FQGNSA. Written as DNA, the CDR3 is TGTGCCAGCAGCGTGGGGACTGCCTCCTACAATGAGCAGTTCTTC. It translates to CASSVGTASYNEQFF.

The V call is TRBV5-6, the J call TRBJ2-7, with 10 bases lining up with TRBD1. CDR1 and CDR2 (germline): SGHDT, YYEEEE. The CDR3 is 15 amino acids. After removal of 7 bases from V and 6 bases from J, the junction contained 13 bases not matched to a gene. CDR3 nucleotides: TGTGCCAGCGGCAAAGAGACAGGGGGCACGGCCGAGCAGTACTTC. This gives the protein CASGKETGGTAEQYF. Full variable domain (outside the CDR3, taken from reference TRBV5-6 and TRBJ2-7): DAGVTQSPTHLIKTRGQQVTLRCSPKSGHDTVSWYQQALGQGPQFIFQYYEEEERQRGNFPDRFSGHQFPNYSSELNVNALLLGDSALYLCASGKETGGTAEQYFGPGTRLTVT.

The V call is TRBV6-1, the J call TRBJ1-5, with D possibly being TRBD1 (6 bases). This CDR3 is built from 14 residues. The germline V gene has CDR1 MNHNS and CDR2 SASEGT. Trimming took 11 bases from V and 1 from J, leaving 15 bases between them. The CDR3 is CAASGEASNQPQHF. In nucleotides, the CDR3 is TGTGCCGCCTCAGGGGAGGCAAGCAATCAGCCCCAGCATTTT.

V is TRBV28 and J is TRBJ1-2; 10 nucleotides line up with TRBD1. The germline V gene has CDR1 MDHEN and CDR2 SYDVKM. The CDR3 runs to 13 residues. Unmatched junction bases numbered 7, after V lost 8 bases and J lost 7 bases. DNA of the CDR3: TGTGCCAGCCTACGAGGGACAGGGGTTGGCTACACCTTC. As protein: CASLRGTGVGYTF.

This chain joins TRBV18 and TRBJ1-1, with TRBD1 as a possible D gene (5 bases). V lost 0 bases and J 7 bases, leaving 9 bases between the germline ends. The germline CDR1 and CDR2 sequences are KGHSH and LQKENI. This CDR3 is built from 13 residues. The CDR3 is CASSPPGHLEAFF. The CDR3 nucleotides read TGTGCCAGCTCACCACCAGGACATCTTGAAGCTTTCTTT. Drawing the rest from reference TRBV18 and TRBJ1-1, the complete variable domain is NAGVMQNPRHLVRRRGQEARLRCSPMKGHSHVYWYRQLPEEGLKFMVYLQKENIIDESGMPKERFSAEFPKEGPSILRIQQVVRGDSAAYFCASSPPGHLEAFFGQGTRLTVV.

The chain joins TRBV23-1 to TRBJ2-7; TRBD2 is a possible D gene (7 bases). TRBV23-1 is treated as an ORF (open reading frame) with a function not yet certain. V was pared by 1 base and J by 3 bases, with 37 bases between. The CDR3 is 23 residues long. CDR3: CASSQFPLHREGVGLAPRYEQYF. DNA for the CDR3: TGCGCCAGCAGTCAATTTCCCCTCCACAGGGAGGGAGTCGGTTTAGCCCCCCGCTACGAGCAGTACTTC.

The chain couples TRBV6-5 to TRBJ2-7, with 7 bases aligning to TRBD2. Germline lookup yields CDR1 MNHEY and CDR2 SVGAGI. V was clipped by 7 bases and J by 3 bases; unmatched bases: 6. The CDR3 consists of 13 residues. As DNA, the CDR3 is TGTGCCAGCACCCCTAGCGGAGGCTACGAGCAGTACTTC. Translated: CASTPSGGYEQYF.

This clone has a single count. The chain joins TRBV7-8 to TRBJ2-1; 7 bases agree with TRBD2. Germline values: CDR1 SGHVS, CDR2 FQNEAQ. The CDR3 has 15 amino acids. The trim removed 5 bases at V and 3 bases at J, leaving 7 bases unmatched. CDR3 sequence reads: CASSPGRGFYNEQFF. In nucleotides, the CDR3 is TGTGCCAGCAGCCCTGGGAGGGGATTCTACAATGAGCAGTTCTTC.

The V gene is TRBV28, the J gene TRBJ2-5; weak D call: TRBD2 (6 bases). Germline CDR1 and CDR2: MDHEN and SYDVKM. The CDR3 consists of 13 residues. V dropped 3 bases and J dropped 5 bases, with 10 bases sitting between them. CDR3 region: CASSLVAGETQYF. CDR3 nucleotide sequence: TGTGCCAGCAGTTTGGTGGCGGGGGAGACCCAGTACTTC.

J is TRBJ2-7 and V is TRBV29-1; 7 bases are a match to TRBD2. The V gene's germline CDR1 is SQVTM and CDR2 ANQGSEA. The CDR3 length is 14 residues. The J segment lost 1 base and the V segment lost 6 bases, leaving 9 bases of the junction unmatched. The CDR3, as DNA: TGCAGCGTGATTCCTAGCGGTTCTTCCTACGAGCAGTACTTC. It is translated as CSVIPSGSSYEQYF.

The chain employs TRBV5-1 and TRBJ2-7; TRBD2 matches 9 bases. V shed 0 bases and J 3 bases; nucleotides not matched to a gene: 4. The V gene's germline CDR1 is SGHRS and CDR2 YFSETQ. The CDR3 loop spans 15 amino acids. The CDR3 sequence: CASSLGTSVVYEQYF. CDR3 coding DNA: TGCGCCAGCAGCTTGGGGACTAGCGTCGTCTACGAGCAGTACTTC.

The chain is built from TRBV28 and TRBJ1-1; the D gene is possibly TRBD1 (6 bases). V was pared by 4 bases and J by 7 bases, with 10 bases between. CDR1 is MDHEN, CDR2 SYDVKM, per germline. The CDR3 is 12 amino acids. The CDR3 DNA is TGTGCCAGCAGTTCCGGACAGCGTGAAGCTTTCTTT. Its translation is CASSSGQREAFF.

The CDR3 DNA sequence: TGCGCCAGCAGCCAGACTGTAGCGGGAGGTTCCCCAGATACGCAGTATTTT. Encoded protein: CASSQTVAGGSPDTQYF. This chain links TRBV5-1 with TRBJ2-3, with 10 bases aligning to TRBD2. The CDR3 consists of 17 residues. The trim removed 4 bases at V and 4 bases at J, leaving 12 bases unmatched. CDR1 is SGHRS, CDR2 YFSETQ, per germline.

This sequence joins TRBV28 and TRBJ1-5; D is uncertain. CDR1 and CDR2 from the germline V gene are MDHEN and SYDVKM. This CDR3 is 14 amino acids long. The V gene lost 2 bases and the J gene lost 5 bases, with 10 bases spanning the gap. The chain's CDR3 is CASSLGQLHQPQHF. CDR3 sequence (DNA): TGTGCCAGCAGTTTAGGGCAGTTACATCAGCCCCAGCATTTT.

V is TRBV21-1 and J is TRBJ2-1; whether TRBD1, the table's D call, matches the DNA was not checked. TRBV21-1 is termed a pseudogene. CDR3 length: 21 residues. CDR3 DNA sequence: TGTGCCAGCAGCAAAGCCCCCGGACAGGGCAGCTCTGGGGGGTCCTACAATGAGCAGTTCTTC. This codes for CASSKAPGQGSSGGSYNEQFF.

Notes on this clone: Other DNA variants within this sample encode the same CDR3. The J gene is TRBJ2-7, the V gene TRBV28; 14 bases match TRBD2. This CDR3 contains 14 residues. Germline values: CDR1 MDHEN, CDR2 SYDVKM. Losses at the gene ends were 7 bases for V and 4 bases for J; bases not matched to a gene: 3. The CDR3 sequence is CASTGTSGSYEQYF. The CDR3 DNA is TGTGCCAGCACCGGGACTAGCGGGAGTTACGAGCAGTACTTC.

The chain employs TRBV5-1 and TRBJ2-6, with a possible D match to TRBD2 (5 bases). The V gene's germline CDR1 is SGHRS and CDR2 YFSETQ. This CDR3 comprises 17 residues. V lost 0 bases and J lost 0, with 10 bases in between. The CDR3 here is CASSLVAGPSGANVLTF. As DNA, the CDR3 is TGCGCCAGCAGCTTGGTTGCGGGTCCCTCTGGGGCCAACGTCCTGACTTTC.

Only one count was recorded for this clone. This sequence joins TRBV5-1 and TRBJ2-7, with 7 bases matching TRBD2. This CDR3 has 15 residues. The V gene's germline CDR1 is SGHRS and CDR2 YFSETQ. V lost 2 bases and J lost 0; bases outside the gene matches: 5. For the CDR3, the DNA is TGCGCCAGCAGCTTCAGCGGGGTCCCCTCCTACGAGCAGTACTTC. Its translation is CASSFSGVPSYEQYF.